This TCR beta chain was retrieved from a study of regulatory T cells in long-lasting Graves disease. Trimming took 1 base from V and 9 from J; bases not matched to a gene: 7. From germline, CDR1 is SGDLS and CDR2 YYNGEE. The CDR3 contains 14 residues. Described time point: persistent/refractory GD, antithyroid drugs over 5 years with positive TRAb. Following extraction of RNA from PBMCs, that RNA was used to make the TCR library. Doctors identified Graves' disease using the American Thyroid Association guidelines. The TCR beta library used iRepertoire HTBI primers with Arm-PCR amplification of CDR3. Via MiXCR, TCRdb re-called the multiplex PCR reads, giving one row per CDR3 protein. Among about 450,000 distinct CDR3 sequences listed, about a quarter were seen once.

This clonotype was sampled from a female donor with Graves disease. The rearrangement uses TRBV9 and TRBJ2-1, with 7 bases matching TRBD2. The source material was peripheral blood mononuclear cells (PBMCs), sampled when the disease was refractory, from a patient treated with antithyroid drugs. This chain's CDR3 is CASSVFVSGGEQFF. The CDR3 bases are TGTGCCAGCAGCGTATTTGTATCGGGAGGTGAGCAGTTCTTC.